This T cell receptor (beta chain) came from a study of neurological immune-mediated disorders. Each CDR3 protein is one row after TCRdb ran MiXCR on the 5' RACE reads. This table holds some 70,000 distinct CDR3 sequences, 3.5% to 5.5% found once. CDR1 is ENHRY and CDR2 is SYGVKD in the germline V gene. V trimming: 6 bases; J trimming: 5 bases; junction bases outside the gene matches: 23. The CDR3 has 20 residues. This clonotype was counted at least ten times. Sequenced sample: PBMCs. The clonotype was recovered from a young man with multiple sclerosis. The J gene is TRBJ1-3, the V gene TRBV10-3, with 9 bases matching TRBD1. The CDR3 spells CAIRPRDRDINFLGRNTIYF. The CDR3, as DNA: TGTGCCATCAGGCCGCGGGACAGGGACATTAATTTCTTGGGGAGAAACACCATATATTTT.